One sample yielded the 14 T cell receptor beta chains listed below, sequenced in a study of spatial heterogeneity in lung cancer. Indicated time point: sample taken at primary tumor resection. TCRdb itself ran the 5' RACE reads through MiXCR, one entry per CDR3 protein. This table has fewer than 65,000 distinct CDR3 sequences, under 7.5% appearing once. Material: PBMCs, obtained at surgery. The receptors come from a female donor with early-stage non-small cell lung cancer.

This clonotype is medium-sized. This chain joins TRBV27 and TRBJ2-1; 7 bases match TRBD2. This CDR3 has 14 amino acids. Germline V gives CDR1 MNHEY, CDR2 SMNVEV (reference sequence). V was clipped by 0 bases and J by 4 bases; unmatched bases: 0. In DNA form, the CDR3 reads TGTGCCAGCAGTTTATCGGGGGGGTACAATGAGCAGTTCTTC. Amino acid sequence: CASSLSGGYNEQFF.

This clonotype was detected many times. This chain uses TRBV2 with TRBJ2-4; D gene unclear. CDR3 length: 15 residues. Germline CDR1 reads SNHLY; CDR2 reads FYNNEI. The V gene lost 3 bases and the J gene lost 1 base, with 10 bases spanning the gap. The CDR3 DNA is TGTGCCAGCAGTGAGCTTTATATGGCCAAAAACATTCAGTACTTC. Protein: CASSELYMAKNIQYF. The full variable domain, with the rest looked up from reference TRBV2 and TRBJ2-4, is EPEVTQTPSHQVTQMGQEVILRCVPISNHLYFYWYRQILGQKVEFLVSFYNNEISEKSEIFDDQFSVERPDGSNFTLKIRSTKLEDSAMYFCASSELYMAKNIQYFGAGTRLSVL.

The sample holds a few counts of this clonotype. This chain joins TRBV29-1 and TRBJ1-2; D is perhaps TRBD1 (5 bases). Trimming cost V 7 bases and J 0 bases, with 21 bases left between them. The CDR3 contains 16 residues. Germline CDR1 is SQVTM and CDR2 is ANQGSEA. The CDR3 reads CSGRGGSTPTNYGYTF. The DNA of the CDR3 is TGCAGCGGCCGCGGGGGGTCAACCCCCACTAACTATGGCTACACCTTC.

The sample holds many counts of this clonotype. The V call is TRBV29-1, the J call TRBJ1-1; the D is unclear. CDR1 SQVTM and CDR2 ANQGSEA come from the germline V gene. V was trimmed by 5 bases and J by 0 bases, leaving 7 bases between them. There are 12 residues in the CDR3. The CDR3 DNA follows: TGCAGCGTTCTGTACATGAACACTGAAGCTTTCTTT. It translates to CSVLYMNTEAFF.

This clonotype was picked up many times. The CDR3 sequence: CASGTSGQETQYF. CDR3 DNA: TGCGCCAGCGGGACTAGCGGCCAAGAGACCCAGTACTTC. This sequence joins TRBV10-2 and TRBJ2-5, with 11 bases lining up with TRBD2. Germline assignment: CDR1 WSHSY and CDR2 SAAADI. The CDR3 extends over 13 amino acids. J was trimmed by 1 base and V by 8 bases; bases with no gene match: 0.

This clonotype has a handful of counts. The chain is built from TRBV29-1 and TRBJ2-7, with 7 bases aligning to TRBD2. The CDR3 length is 14 residues. Germline CDR1 reads SQVTM; CDR2 reads ANQGSEA. V gave up 6 bases and J gave up 4 bases; unmatched junction bases: 12. As DNA, the CDR3 is TGCAGCGTCAGAGTTCCAGGGACTACATACGAGCAGTACGTC. Encoded protein: CSVRVPGTTYEQYV.

This clonotype has more than one count but fewer than ten. The chain employs TRBV14 and TRBJ1-2; no clear D. Per germline, CDR1 SGHDN and CDR2 FVKESK. With 2 bases removed from V and 4 bases from J, the gap between germline ends came to 11 bases. The CDR3 totals 14 residues. This chain's CDR3 is CASSQQEDGYGYTF. CDR3 nucleotides: TGTGCCAGCAGCCAACAGGAGGACGGCTATGGCTACACCTTC.

There are a few counts of this clonotype. The chain carries TRBV6-5 and TRBJ1-1; 7 bases map to TRBD1. With 2 bases clipped from V and 7 bases from J, the junction kept 7 bases outside the gene matches. Germline V lookup: CDR1 MNHEY, CDR2 SVGAGI. The CDR3 length is 14 residues. The CDR3 coding sequence is TGTGCCAGCAGTTACGGACAGGCTGCCGATGAAGCTTTCTTT. This translates into CASSYGQAADEAFF.

This clonotype was observed many times. The J gene is TRBJ2-6, the V gene TRBV5-6; D uncertain. CDR3 size: 15 residues. The V and J ends lost 0 bases and 2 bases respectively, with 6 bases between them. Germline loops: CDR1 SGHDT, CDR2 YYEEEE. The CDR3 region is CASSLAGAGANVLTF. In nucleotides, the CDR3 is TGTGCCAGCAGCTTGGCCGGAGCTGGGGCCAACGTCCTGACTTTC. Variable domain in full (rest from reference TRBV5-6 and TRBJ2-6): DAGVTQSPTHLIKTRGQQVTLRCSPKSGHDTVSWYQQALGQGPQFIFQYYEEEERQRGNFPDRFSGHQFPNYSSELNVNALLLGDSALYLCASSLAGAGANVLTFGAGSRLTVL.

This clonotype was counted ten times or more. In DNA form, the CDR3 reads TGTGCCAGCAGCTTACGGACAGGTGGCACAGATACGCAGTATTTT. Translated: CASSLRTGGTDTQYF. The chain is built from TRBV13 and TRBJ2-3, with 7 positions matching TRBD1. Germline lookup yields CDR1 PRHDT and CDR2 FYEKMQ (reference sequence). After removal of 2 bases from V and 1 base from J, the junction contained 3 bases not matched to a gene. The CDR3 totals 15 residues.

There are a few counts of this clonotype. The chain recombines TRBV5-5 with TRBJ1-1; D is possibly TRBD1 (6 bases). Trimming took off 2 bases at V and 7 bases at J, with 18 bases between the two ends. This CDR3 is built from 15 residues. Germline V gives CDR1 SGHKS, CDR2 YYEKEE (reference sequence). CDR3: CASSFLGQGMGEAFF. The CDR3 coding sequence is TGTGCCAGCAGCTTTCTGGGACAAGGGATGGGTGAAGCTTTCTTT.

This clonotype was recorded at least ten times. The chain uses TRBV28 and TRBJ1-6; the match to TRBD1 covers 8 bases. Trimming took 3 bases from V and 7 from J; bases not matched to a gene: 11. The germline V gene has CDR1 MDHEN and CDR2 SYDVKM. This CDR3 is built from 17 residues. CDR3 sequence reads: CASSFPGTGAENSPLHF. The CDR3 region has the DNA TGTGCCAGCAGTTTCCCCGGGACAGGTGCTGAGAATTCACCCCTCCACTTT. Complete variable domain (other parts from reference TRBV28 and TRBJ1-6): DVKVTQSSRYLVKRTGEKVFLECVQDMDHENMFWYRQDPGLGLRLIYFSYDVKMKEKGDIPEGYSVSREKKERFSLILESASTNQTSMYLCASSFPGTGAENSPLHFGNGTRLTVT.

This clonotype came up once. The V gene is TRBV5-6, the J gene TRBJ2-1; perhaps TRBD1 as D (6 bases). The germline gives CDR1 SGHDT, CDR2 YYEEEE. This CDR3 comprises 14 residues. Trimming left V 2 bases short and J 7 bases short, with 13 bases between. The CDR3, as DNA: TGTGCCAGCAGCTTAATCTCAGGGGTGAATGAGCAGTTCTTC. Its protein is CASSLISGVNEQFF.

At least ten counts were recorded for this clonotype. The J gene is TRBJ2-1, the V gene TRBV12-3 or TRBV12-4, with D perhaps matching TRBD2 (5 bases). V was trimmed by 3 bases and J by 6 bases, leaving 15 bases between them. The CDR3 consists of 15 residues. The CDR3 DNA reads as TGTGCCAGCAGTTTCAGGAGAGGGCTTGTCAATGAGCAGTTCTTC. Translating gives CASSFRRGLVNEQFF.